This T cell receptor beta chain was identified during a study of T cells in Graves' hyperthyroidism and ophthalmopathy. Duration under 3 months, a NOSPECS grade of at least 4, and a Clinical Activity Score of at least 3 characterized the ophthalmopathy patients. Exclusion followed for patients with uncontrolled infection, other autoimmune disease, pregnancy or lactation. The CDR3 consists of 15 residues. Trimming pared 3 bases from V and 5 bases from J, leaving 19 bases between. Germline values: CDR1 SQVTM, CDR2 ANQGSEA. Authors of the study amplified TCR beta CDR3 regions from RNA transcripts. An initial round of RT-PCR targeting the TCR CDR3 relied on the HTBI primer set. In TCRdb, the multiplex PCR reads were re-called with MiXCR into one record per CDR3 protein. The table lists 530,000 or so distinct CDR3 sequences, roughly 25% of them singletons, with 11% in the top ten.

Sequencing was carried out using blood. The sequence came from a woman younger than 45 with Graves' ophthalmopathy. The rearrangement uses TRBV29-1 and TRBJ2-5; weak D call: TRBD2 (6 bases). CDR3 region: CSVETPGLYLETQYF. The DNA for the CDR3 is TGCAGCGTTGAGACTCCGGGACTCTACCTGGAGACCCAGTACTTC.